These 29 T cell receptor beta chains were sequenced from one sample in a study of blood T cell repertoires in COVID-19. Generated by immunoSEQ multiplex PCR, the TCRdb table keeps only in-frame clones and is missing some. The repertoire holds approximately 220,000 clones, with about four fifths as singletons. Material for sequencing was peripheral blood. Receptors originate from a woman in her thirties or forties with active or convalescent COVID-19.

V gene TRBV4-1 combines with J gene TRBJ2-7; possibly TRBD1 for D (6 bases). Germline V gene sequence: CDR1 MGHRA, CDR2 YSYEKL. V was cut by 2 bases and J by 5 bases, with 16 bases left in between. The CDR3 contains 15 residues. As DNA, the CDR3 is TGCGCCAGCAGCCAACTACAGGGACAAGTAGACGAGCAGTACTTC. Translating it yields CASSQLQGQVDEQYF.

The V call is TRBV30, the J call TRBJ1-3, with TRBD1 matching 7 bases. This CDR3 has 14 residues. Trimming took 4 bases from V and 2 from J; bases not matched to a gene: 5. Germline-derived CDR1 and CDR2 are GTSNPN and SVGIG (reference sequence). The CDR3 nucleotides are TGTGCCTGGACCCTGGGACAGACTGGAAACACCATATATTTT. It encodes CAWTLGQTGNTIYF.

CDR3: CASSALAGALQETQYF. CDR3 sequence (DNA): TGTGCCAGCAGCGCCCTAGCGGGAGCCCTCCAAGAGACCCAGTACTTC. The chain employs TRBV7-8 and TRBJ2-5; 10 bases are shared with TRBD2. Germline V gene sequence: CDR1 SGHVS, CDR2 FQNEAQ. The CDR3 loop spans 16 amino acids. With V trimmed by 5 bases and J by 1 base, 7 bases remained unmatched.

This clone was seen more than once but under ten times. This sequence joins TRBV21-1 and TRBJ1-2; TRBD1 is taken as the D call from the table, unchecked against the DNA. TRBV21-1 counts as a pseudogene. The CDR3 covers 16 residues. CDR3 amino acids: CAIEESKKGGAYGYTF. In DNA, the CDR3 is TGTGCCATTGAAGAGTCGAAGAAGGGTGGGGCCTATGGCTACACCTTC.

The chain has TRBV7-9 and TRBJ2-1; 9 bases agree with TRBD2. CDR1 is SEHNR, CDR2 FQNEAQ, per germline (reference sequence). The V and J ends lost 6 bases and 7 bases, in that order; junction bases with no gene match: 13. The CDR3 runs to 16 residues. CDR3 protein: CASRIRLAAEMNEQFF. CDR3 DNA sequence: TGTGCCAGCAGGATAAGACTAGCGGCGGAGATGAATGAGCAGTTCTTC.

The gene calls are TRBV27 and TRBJ1-5; D perhaps matches TRBD1 (6 bases). CDR1 and CDR2 from the germline V gene are MNHEY and SMNVEV (reference sequence). V lost 6 bases and J lost 4, with 13 bases in between. The CDR3 covers 14 residues. This CDR3 reads CASRLQGGNQPQHF. The CDR3 bases are TGTGCCAGCAGATTACAGGGAGGAAATCAGCCCCAGCATTTT.

The chain combines TRBV29-1 with TRBJ1-1; possibly TRBD1 for D (5 bases). CDR1 SQVTM and CDR2 ANQGSEA come from the germline V gene. This CDR3 is 13 amino acids long. The CDR3 region is CSFTNQGNTEAFF. CDR3 bases: TGCAGTTTTACAAACCAGGGAAACACTGAAGCTTTCTTT. Combining the CDR3 with reference TRBV29-1 and TRBJ1-1 gives the whole variable domain SAVISQKPSRDICQRGTSLTIQCQVDSQVTMMFWYRQQPGQSLTLIATANQGSEATYESGFVIDKFPISRPNLTFSTLTVSNMSPEDSSIYLCSFTNQGNTEAFFGQGTRLTVV.

This rearrangement joins TRBV11-3 to TRBJ2-2; D is possibly TRBD1 (6 bases). The germline V gene has CDR1 SGHNT and CDR2 YENEEA. There are 17 residues in the CDR3. Trimming shortened V by 2 bases and J by 1 base, and 14 bases separated the two germline ends. The CDR3 DNA reads as TGTGCCAGCAGCTTACCCACAGGGTTAAGGAACACCGGGGAGCTGTTTTTT. It encodes CASSLPTGLRNTGELFF.

The chain employs TRBV12-3 or TRBV12-4 and TRBJ2-1, with 9 bases lining up with TRBD1. V dropped 5 bases and J dropped 14; count of bases not matched to a gene: 4. This CDR3 comprises 11 residues. The DNA of the CDR3 is TGTGCCAGCAGTCTACAGGGGGCAAAGTTCTTC. As protein: CASSLQGAKFF.

CDR3 DNA: TGTGCCAGCAGAGACCGGGACAGGGGGCGCGGGGGCTACACCTTC. Translation gives CASRDRDRGRGGYTF. The chain employs TRBV6-5 and TRBJ1-2; 12 bases align to TRBD1. V was clipped by 6 bases and J by 8 bases; unmatched bases: 10. CDR1 and CDR2 from the germline V gene are MNHEY and SVGAGI. This CDR3 comprises 15 residues.

V and J are TRBV2 and TRBJ2-5; 7 positions match TRBD1. The CDR3 spans 12 residues. The germline CDR1 and CDR2 sequences are SNHLY and FYNNEI. J gave up 2 bases and V 8 bases, and 2 bases lay outside the gene matches. The CDR3 coding sequence is TGTGCCAGCCGACAGGGTCAAGAGACCCAGTACTTC. Protein: CASRQGQETQYF. The whole variable domain, remainder taken from reference TRBV2 and TRBJ2-5, is EPEVTQTPSHQVTQMGQEVILRCVPISNHLYFYWYRQILGQKVEFLVSFYNNEISEKSEIFDDQFSVERPDGSNFTLKIRSTKLEDSAMYFCASRQGQETQYFGPGTRLLVL.

V usage is TRBV2 and J usage is TRBJ2-2; TRBD2 matches at 8 bases. V shed 10 bases, J shed 4 bases, and the junction held 11 bases outside the gene matches. Germline CDR1 reads SNHLY; CDR2 reads FYNNEI. The CDR3 runs to 15 residues. The CDR3 here is CATQSGTRSTGELFF. CDR3 DNA: TGTGCCACCCAAAGCGGGACTAGGAGCACCGGGGAGCTGTTTTTT.

This clone has more than one count but fewer than ten. The chain has TRBV6-5 and TRBJ1-1; D not resolved. V was cut by 0 bases and J by 4 bases, with 15 bases left in between. Germline V gene lookup returns CDR1 MNHEY and CDR2 SVGAGI. This CDR3 has 16 residues. CDR3 bases: TGTGCCAGCAGTTACTCACGGGCGGGAGGTAGCACTGAAGCTTTCTTT. Translating it yields CASSYSRAGGSTEAFF.

This chain joins TRBV7-2 and TRBJ2-1; 10 nucleotides align to TRBD1. This CDR3 has 15 amino acids. The germline gives CDR1 SGHTA, CDR2 FQGNSA. V shed 3 bases and J 6 bases; nucleotides not matched to a gene: 5. CDR3 coding DNA: TGTGCCAGCAGCTTGGGGGGACAGGGGCTCAATGAGCAGTTCTTC. It specifies CASSLGGQGLNEQFF. The variable domain in full, with the rest retrieved from reference TRBV7-2 and TRBJ2-1, is GAGVSQSPSNKVTEKGKDVELRCDPISGHTALYWYRQSLGQGLEFLIYFQGNSAPDKSGLPSDRFSAERTGGSVSTLTIQRTQQEDSAVYLCASSLGGQGLNEQFFGPGTRLTVL.

The table lists this clone with a count of one. The chain is built from TRBV6-5 and TRBJ2-5, with D maybe TRBD2 (5 bases). Germline V lookup: CDR1 MNHEY, CDR2 SVGAGI. The ends were cut back, 7 bases at V and 1 base at J, with 10 bases in the middle. The CDR3 has 13 residues. CDR3 in amino acids: CASKGAAQETQYF. In DNA form, the CDR3 reads TGTGCCAGCAAGGGAGCGGCCCAAGAGACCCAGTACTTC.

The chain recombines TRBV11-3 with TRBJ2-2; TRBD1 matches at 9 bases. The trim removed 6 bases at V and 6 bases at J, leaving 11 bases unmatched. Germline CDR1 and CDR2: SGHNT and YENEEA. The CDR3 length is 16 residues. The CDR3 coding sequence is TGTGCCAGCAGGAGCCGGGGACAGGGATCCGCCGGGGAGCTGTTTTTT. Translation: CASRSRGQGSAGELFF.

The chain links TRBV6-4 to TRBJ1-3; D is unclear. The CDR3 sequence is 16 residues long. Looked up from germline, CDR1 is MRHNA and CDR2 is SNTAGT. Deletions cut 10 bases from V and 0 bases from J, with 19 bases between. CDR3 sequence reads: CAISKEDGVSGNTIYF. In DNA, the CDR3 is TGTGCCATCTCAAAGGAGGACGGAGTCTCTGGAAACACCATATATTTT.

This sequence joins TRBV29-1 and TRBJ1-2; 9 nucleotides align to TRBD1. Germline V gene data show CDR1 as SQVTM and CDR2 as ANQGSEA. This CDR3 has 14 residues. After removal of 7 bases from V and 1 base from J, the junction contained 7 bases not matched to a gene. CDR3 nucleotide sequence: TGCAGCGGCCGCCGACAGGGGGATAACTATGGCTACACCTTC. Encoded protein: CSGRRQGDNYGYTF.

This chain joins TRBV30 and TRBJ2-2; the D gene is possibly TRBD1 (5 bases). V was trimmed by 4 bases and J by 6 bases, leaving 6 bases between them. The length of the CDR3 is 11 residues. Germline CDR1 GTSNPN, CDR2 SVGIG (reference sequence). The CDR3 region is CAWIRAGELFF. CDR3 nucleotide sequence: TGTGCCTGGATCAGGGCCGGGGAGCTGTTTTTT.

The chain carries TRBV7-8 and TRBJ2-7; D possibly corresponds to TRBD2 (6 bases). V lost 6 bases to trimming and J lost 3 bases, with 15 bases between them. The CDR3 is 14 residues long. From germline, CDR1 is SGHVS and CDR2 FQNEAQ. In DNA, the CDR3 is TGTGCCAGCAGGGGTATTCAGGGAGGCTACGAGCAGTACTTC. Protein product: CASRGIQGGYEQYF.

The chain employs TRBV28 and TRBJ1-5; 12 nucleotides line up with TRBD1. J gave up 5 bases and V 5 bases, and 13 bases lay outside the gene matches. From germline, CDR1 is MDHEN and CDR2 SYDVKM. This CDR3 has 18 residues. The CDR3 region is CASSPPPGTGGVYQPQHF. The CDR3 DNA reads as TGTGCCAGCAGTCCTCCGCCCGGGACAGGGGGCGTCTATCAGCCCCAGCATTTT.

The rearrangement links TRBV27 to TRBJ1-5, with 10 positions matching TRBD1. Trimming took 6 bases from V and 3 from J; bases not matched to a gene: 8. The CDR3 extends over 16 amino acids. Germline-derived CDR1 and CDR2 are MNHEY and SMNVEV (reference sequence). CDR3 in amino acids: CASRPTGTGDNQPQHF. The DNA for the CDR3 is TGTGCCAGCAGGCCTACCGGGACAGGGGACAATCAGCCCCAGCATTTT.

The chain joins TRBV6-1 to TRBJ2-3, with 8 bases that match TRBD1. The CDR3 is 15 amino acids. Per germline, CDR1 MNHNS and CDR2 SASEGT. The ends lost 3 bases at V and 1 base at J; junction bases unmatched: 3. This CDR3 is CASSDRDRRTDTQYF. DNA of the CDR3: TGTGCCAGCAGTGACCGGGACAGGCGCACAGATACGCAGTATTTT.

The V call is TRBV25-1, the J call TRBJ2-7; TRBD2 matches 10 bases. J lost 0 bases, V lost 2 bases, and 4 bases had no gene match. The V gene's germline CDR1 is MGHDK and CDR2 SYGVNS. The length of the CDR3 is 16 residues. CDR3: CASSESSGGFSYEQYF. As DNA, the CDR3 is TGTGCCAGCAGTGAAAGTAGCGGGGGGTTCTCCTACGAGCAGTACTTC.

The rearrangement links TRBV29-1 to TRBJ2-3, with D unresolved. The CDR3 contains 12 residues. The V gene lost 4 bases and the J gene lost 2 bases, with 7 bases spanning the gap. Germline loops: CDR1 SQVTM, CDR2 ANQGSEA. CDR3 bases: TGCAGCGTTGGGCACTACACAGATACGCAGTATTTT. Translated, it gives CSVGHYTDTQYF.

V usage is TRBV24-1 and J usage is TRBJ2-2, with 9 bases matching TRBD1. Germline V CDR1 and CDR2: KGHDR, SFDVKD. This CDR3 has 17 residues. V gave up 3 bases and J gave up 0 bases; unmatched junction bases: 4. CDR3 sequence: CATSDIQGASNTGELFF. The CDR3 DNA sequence: TGTGCCACCAGTGATATACAGGGGGCCTCGAACACCGGGGAGCTGTTTTTT.

The chain recombines TRBV19 with TRBJ1-2, with 7 bases identical to TRBD1. V was pared by 5 bases and J by 3 bases, with 3 bases of the junction left unmatched. The germline CDR1 and CDR2 sequences are LNHDA and SQIVND (reference sequence). The CDR3 totals 13 residues. The CDR3: CASSFDRDYGYTF. The CDR3 DNA is TGTGCCAGTAGTTTTGACAGGGACTATGGCTACACCTTC.

The genes are TRBV7-9 and TRBJ1-2; the match to TRBD1 covers 9 bases. Germline V gives CDR1 SEHNR, CDR2 FQNEAQ (reference sequence). The V segment lost 5 bases and the J segment 6 bases; nucleotides outside the gene matches: 10. The CDR3 totals 15 residues. CDR3 sequence reads: CASSPRDRVSHGYTF. The CDR3 DNA is TGTGCCAGCAGCCCCCGGGACAGGGTGAGCCATGGCTACACCTTC.

The J gene is TRBJ1-2, the V gene TRBV7-2, with 8 bases identical to TRBD1. This CDR3 comprises 14 residues. Trimming cost V 8 bases and J 7 bases; bases outside gene matches: 12. Germline V gives CDR1 SGHTA, CDR2 FQGNSA. The CDR3 spells CASARGSGGGGYTF. CDR3 coding DNA: TGTGCCAGCGCCAGAGGATCAGGGGGCGGTGGCTACACCTTC.